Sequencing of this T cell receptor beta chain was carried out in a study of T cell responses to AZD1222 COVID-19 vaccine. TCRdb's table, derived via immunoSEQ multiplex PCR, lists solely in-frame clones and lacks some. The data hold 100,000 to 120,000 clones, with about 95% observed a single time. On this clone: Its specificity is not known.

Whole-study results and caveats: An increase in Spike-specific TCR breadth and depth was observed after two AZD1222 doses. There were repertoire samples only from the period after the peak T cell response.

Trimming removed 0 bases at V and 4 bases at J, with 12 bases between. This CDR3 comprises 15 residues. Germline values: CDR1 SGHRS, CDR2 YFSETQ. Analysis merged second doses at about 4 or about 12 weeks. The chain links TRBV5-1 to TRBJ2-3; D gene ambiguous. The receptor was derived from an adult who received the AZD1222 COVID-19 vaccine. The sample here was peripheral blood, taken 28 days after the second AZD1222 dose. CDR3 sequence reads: CASSLGGQQSDTQYF. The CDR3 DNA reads TGCGCCAGCAGCTTGGGGGGTCAACAGTCAGATACGCAGTATTTT. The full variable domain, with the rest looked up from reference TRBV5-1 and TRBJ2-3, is KAGVTQTPRYLIKTRGQQVTLSCSPISGHRSVSWYQQTPGQGLQFLFEYFSETQRNKGNFPGRFSGRQFSNSRSEMNVSTLELGDSALYLCASSLGGQQSDTQYFGPGTRLTVL.